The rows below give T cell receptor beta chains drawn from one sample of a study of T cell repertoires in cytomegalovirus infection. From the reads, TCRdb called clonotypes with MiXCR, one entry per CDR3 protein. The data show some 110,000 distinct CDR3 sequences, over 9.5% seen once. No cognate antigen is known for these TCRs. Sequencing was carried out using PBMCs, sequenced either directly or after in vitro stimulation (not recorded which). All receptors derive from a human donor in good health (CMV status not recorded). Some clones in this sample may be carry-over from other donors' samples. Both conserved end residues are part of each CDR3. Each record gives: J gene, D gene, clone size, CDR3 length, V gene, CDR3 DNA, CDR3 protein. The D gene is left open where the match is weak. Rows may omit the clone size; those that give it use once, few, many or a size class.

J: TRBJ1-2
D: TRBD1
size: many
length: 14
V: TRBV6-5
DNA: TGTGCCAGCAGAGTAGGACAGGGAATCTATGGCTACACCTTC
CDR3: CASRVGQGIYGYTF

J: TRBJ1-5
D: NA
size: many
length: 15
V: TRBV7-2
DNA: TGTGCCAGCAGCTTAGATAACATGAACAGTCAGCCCCAGCATTTT
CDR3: CASSLDNMNSQPQHF

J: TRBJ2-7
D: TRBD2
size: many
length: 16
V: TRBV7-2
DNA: TGTGCCAGCAGCTCGGGACTAGCGGGAGGGTTTTGGGAGCAGTACTTC
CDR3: CASSSGLAGGFWEQYF

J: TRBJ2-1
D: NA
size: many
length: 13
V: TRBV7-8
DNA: TGTGCCAGCAGCGAACAGGGCTACAATGAGCAGTTCTTC
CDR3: CASSEQGYNEQFF

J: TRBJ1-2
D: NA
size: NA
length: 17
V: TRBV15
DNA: TGTGCCACCAGCAGAGGGAGGGGTAATGGGGCTAACTATGGCTACACCTTC
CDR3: CATSRGRGNGANYGYTF

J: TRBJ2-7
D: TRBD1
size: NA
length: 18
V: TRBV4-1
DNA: TGCGCCAGCAGCCAAGACGTGGCGCGGACAGGGGGCTTCAACGAGCAGTACTTC
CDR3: CASSQDVARTGGFNEQYF

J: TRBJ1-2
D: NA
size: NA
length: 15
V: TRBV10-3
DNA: TGTGCCATCAGTGGCAGCCTCGGGAGGGCCTATGGCTACACCTTC
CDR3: CAISGSLGRAYGYTF

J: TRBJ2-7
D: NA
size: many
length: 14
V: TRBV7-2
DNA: TGTGCCAGCGGCCGGGACACAACAACCTACGAGCAGTACTTC
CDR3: CASGRDTTTYEQYF

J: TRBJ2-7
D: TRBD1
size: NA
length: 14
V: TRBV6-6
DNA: TGTGCCAGCAGCCTGGGACAGGTAGCCTACGAGCAGTACTTC
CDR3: CASSLGQVAYEQYF

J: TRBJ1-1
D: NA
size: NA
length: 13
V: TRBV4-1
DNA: TGCGCCAGCAGCCCATATCAAGTTACTGAAGCTTTCTTT
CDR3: CASSPYQVTEAFF

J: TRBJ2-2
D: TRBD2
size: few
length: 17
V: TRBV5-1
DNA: TGCGCCAGCAGCTTGGCCGGGCTAGCGGATTACACCGGGGAGCTGTTTTTT
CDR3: CASSLAGLADYTGELFF

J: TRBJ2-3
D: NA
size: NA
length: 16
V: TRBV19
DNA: TGTGCCAGTACCCTACTAGGGGGGACGGGGACAGATACGCAGTATTTT
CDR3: CASTLLGGTGTDTQYF

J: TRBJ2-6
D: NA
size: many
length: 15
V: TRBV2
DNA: TGTGCCAGCACCGAGGGGGTATCTGGGGCCAACGTCCTGACTTTC
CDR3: CASTEGVSGANVLTF

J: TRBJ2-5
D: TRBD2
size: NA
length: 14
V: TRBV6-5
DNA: TGTGCCAGCAGGGGACTAGCGGACCAAGAGACCCAGTACTTC
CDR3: CASRGLADQETQYF

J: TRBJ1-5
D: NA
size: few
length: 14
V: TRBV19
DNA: TGTGCCAGTAGTATGAGCAATAGCAATCAGCCCCAGCATTTT
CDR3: CASSMSNSNQPQHF

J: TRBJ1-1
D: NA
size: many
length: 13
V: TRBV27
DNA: TGTGCCAGCAGTTTATCTCAAGCGGCTGAAGCTTTCTTT
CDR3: CASSLSQAAEAFF

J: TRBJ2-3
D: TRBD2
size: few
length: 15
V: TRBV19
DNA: TGTGCCAGTAGCACGACTAGCGGGAGTTTGGTGGCGCAGTATTTT
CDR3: CASSTTSGSLVAQYF

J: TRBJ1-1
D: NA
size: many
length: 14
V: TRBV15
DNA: TGTGCCACCAGCAGCCGCGGGACAAACACTGAAGCTTTCTTT
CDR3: CATSSRGTNTEAFF

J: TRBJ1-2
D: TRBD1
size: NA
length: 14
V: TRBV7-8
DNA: TGTGCCAGCAGCGGACGGACAGGCTCTTATGGCTACACCTTC
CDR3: CASSGRTGSYGYTF

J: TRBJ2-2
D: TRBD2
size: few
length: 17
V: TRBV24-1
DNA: TGTGCCACCAGTGATGTTAGCGGGAGTGTGAACACCGGGGAGCTGTTTTTT
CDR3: CATSDVSGSVNTGELFF

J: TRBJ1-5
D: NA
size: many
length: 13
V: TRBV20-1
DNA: TGCAGTGCCCAAGGACAGAACAATCAGCCCCAGCATTTT
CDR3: CSAQGQNNQPQHF

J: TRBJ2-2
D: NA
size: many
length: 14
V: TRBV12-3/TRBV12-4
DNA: TGTGCCAGCAGTTTAGGCCGGAACACCGGGGAGCTGTTTTTT
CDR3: CASSLGRNTGELFF

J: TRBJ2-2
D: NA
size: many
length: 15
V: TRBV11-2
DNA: TGTGCCAGCAGCTTGCCGGGAGCTATCACCGGGGAGCTGTTTTTT
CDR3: CASSLPGAITGELFF

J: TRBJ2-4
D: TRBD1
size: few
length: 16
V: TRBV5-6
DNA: TGTGCCAGCAGTTCGACAGGGGGCTCGCCCAAAAACATTCAGTACTTC
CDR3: CASSSTGGSPKNIQYF

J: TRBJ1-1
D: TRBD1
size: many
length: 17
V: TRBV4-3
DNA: TGCGCCAGCAGCCAAGATAGAACAGGGGCCTTGCATGACCAAGCTTTCTTT
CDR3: CASSQDRTGALHDQAFF

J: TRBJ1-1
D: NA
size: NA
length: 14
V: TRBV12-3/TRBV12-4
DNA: TGTGCCAGCAGTTTCTCTCGGGTGAACACTGAAGCTTTCTTT
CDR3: CASSFSRVNTEAFF

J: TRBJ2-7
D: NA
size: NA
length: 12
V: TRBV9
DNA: TGTGCCAGCAGCGTAGGAGGGAACGAGCAGTACTTC
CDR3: CASSVGGNEQYF

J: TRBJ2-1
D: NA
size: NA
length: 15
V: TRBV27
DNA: TGTGCCAGCAGTTTTGCGGGGAGCTCCTACAATGAGCAGTTCTTC
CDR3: CASSFAGSSYNEQFF

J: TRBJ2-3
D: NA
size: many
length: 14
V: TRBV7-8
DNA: TGTGCCAGCAGCTTAGCGCGGCTAGCAGATACGCAGTATTTT
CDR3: CASSLARLADTQYF

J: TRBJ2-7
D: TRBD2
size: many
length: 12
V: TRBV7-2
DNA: TGTGCCAGCAGCTCAACCCCCAGCGGGAGTATCTTC
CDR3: CASSSTPSGSIF

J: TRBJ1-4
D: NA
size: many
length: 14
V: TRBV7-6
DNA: TGTGCCAGCAGCTTAGCCCCAGGAATAGAAAAACTGTTTTTT
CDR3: CASSLAPGIEKLFF

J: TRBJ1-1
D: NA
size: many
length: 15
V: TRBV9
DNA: TGTGCCAGCAGCCCATCCGGGACAAGGAACACTGAAGCTTTCTTT
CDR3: CASSPSGTRNTEAFF

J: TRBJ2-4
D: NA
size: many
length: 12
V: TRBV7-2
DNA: TGTGCCAGCAGCTTAGACACAAACATTCAGTACTTC
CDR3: CASSLDTNIQYF

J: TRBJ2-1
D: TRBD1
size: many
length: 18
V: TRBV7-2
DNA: TGTGCCAGCAGCTTAGTTGGCACAGGGGATATATCCTACAATGAGCAGTTCTTC
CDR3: CASSLVGTGDISYNEQFF

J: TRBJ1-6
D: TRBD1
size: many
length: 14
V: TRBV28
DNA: TGTGCCAGCAGTTTCGGGACAGGGAATTCACCCCTCCACTTT
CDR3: CASSFGTGNSPLHF

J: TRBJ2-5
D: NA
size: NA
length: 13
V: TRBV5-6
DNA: TGTGCCAGCAGCAGCCCGATGAGGGAGACCCAGTACTTC
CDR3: CASSSPMRETQYF

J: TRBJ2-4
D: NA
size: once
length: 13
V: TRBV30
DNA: TGTGCCTGGAGTGTGGGCGCTCGACAGACTCAGTACTTC
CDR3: CAWSVGARQTQYF

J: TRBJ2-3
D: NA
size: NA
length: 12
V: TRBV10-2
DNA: TGCGCCAGCAATCGAGGCACAGATACGCAGTATTTT
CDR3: CASNRGTDTQYF

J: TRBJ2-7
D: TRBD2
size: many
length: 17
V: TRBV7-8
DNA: TGTGCCAGCAGCTCATACGGACTAGCGGGGTATTCCTACGAGCAGTACTTC
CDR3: CASSSYGLAGYSYEQYF

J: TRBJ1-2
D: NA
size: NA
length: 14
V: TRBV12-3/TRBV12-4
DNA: TGTGCCAGCAGTCCCTGGACACATCCGTATGGCTACACCTTC
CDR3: CASSPWTHPYGYTF

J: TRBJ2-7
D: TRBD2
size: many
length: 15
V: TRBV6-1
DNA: TGTGCCAACTCCTCACCGGGACTAGGCGACTACGAGCAGTACTTC
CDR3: CANSSPGLGDYEQYF

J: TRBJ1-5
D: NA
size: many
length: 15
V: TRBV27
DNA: TGTGCCAGCCGGTGGGCAGGGAGAGGCAATCAGCCCCAGCATTTT
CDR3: CASRWAGRGNQPQHF

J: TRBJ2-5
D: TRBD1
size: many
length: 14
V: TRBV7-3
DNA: TGTGCCAGCAGTTTACCGGGACAGGGGGAGACCCAGTACTTC
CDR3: CASSLPGQGETQYF

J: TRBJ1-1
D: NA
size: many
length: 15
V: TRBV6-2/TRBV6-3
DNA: TGTGCCAGCAGTTACTCTAGAAGGACGGGCACTGAAGCTTTCTTT
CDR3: CASSYSRRTGTEAFF

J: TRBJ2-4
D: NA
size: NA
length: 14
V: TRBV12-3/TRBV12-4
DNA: TGTGCCAGCAGCCCCTCGCTAGCGCCAAACATTCAGTACTTC
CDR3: CASSPSLAPNIQYF

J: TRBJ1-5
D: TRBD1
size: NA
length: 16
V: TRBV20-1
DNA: TGCAGTGCTAGAGGGACAGGGCCAGGGAGCAATCAGCCCCAGCATTTT
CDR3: CSARGTGPGSNQPQHF

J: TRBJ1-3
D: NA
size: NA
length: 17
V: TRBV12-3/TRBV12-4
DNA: TGTGCCAGCAGTTTAGCGCAGGTGCCGAGCTCTGGAAACACCATATATTTT
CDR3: CASSLAQVPSSGNTIYF